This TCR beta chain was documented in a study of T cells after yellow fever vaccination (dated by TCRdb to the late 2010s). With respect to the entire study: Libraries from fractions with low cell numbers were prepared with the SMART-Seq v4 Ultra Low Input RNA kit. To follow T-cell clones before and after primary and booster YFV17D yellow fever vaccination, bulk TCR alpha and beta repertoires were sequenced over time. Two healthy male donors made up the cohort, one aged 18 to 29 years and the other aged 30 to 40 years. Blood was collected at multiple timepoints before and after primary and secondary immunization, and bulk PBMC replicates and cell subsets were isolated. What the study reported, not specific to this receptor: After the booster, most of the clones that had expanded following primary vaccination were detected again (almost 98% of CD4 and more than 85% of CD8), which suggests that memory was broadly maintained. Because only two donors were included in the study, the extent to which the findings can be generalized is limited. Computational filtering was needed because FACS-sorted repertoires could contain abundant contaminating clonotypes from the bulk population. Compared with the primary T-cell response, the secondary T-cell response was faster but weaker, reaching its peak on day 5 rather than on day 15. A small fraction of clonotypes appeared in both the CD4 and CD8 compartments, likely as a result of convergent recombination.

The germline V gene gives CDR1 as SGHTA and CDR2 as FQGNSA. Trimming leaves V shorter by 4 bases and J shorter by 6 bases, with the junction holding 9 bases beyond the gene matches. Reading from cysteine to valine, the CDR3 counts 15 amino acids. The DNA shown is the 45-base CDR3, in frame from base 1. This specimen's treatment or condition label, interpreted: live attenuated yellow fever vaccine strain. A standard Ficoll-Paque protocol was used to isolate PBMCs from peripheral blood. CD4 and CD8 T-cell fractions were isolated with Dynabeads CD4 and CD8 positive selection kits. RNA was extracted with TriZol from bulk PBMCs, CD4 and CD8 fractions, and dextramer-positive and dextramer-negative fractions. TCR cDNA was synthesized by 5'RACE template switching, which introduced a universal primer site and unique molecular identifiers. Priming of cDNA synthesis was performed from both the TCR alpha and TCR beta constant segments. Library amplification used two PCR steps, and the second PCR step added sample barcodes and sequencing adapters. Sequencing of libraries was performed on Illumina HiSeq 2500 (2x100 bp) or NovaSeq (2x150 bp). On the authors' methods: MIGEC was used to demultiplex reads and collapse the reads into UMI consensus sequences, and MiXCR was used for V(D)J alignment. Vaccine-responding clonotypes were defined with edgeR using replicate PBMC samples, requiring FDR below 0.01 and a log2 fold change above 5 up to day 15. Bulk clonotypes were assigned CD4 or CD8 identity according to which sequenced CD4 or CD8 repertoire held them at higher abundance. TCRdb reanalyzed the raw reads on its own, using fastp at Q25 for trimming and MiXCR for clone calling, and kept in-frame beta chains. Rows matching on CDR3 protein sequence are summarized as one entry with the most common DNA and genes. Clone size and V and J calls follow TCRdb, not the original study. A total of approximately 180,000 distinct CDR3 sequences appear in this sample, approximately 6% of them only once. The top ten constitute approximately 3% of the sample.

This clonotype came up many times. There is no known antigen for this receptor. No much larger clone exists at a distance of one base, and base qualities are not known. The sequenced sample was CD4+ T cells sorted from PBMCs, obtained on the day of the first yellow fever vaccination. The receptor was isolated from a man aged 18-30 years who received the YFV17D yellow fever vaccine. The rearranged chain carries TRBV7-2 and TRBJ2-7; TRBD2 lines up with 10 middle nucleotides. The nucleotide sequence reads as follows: TGTGCCAGCAGCTCTAGTGGGACTAGCGACTTCGAGCAGTACGTC. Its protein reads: CASSSSGTSDFEQYV.